The 28 T cell receptor beta chains reported below all come from one sample, sequenced in a study of blood T cell repertoires in COVID-19. Assay: immunoSEQ multiplex PCR; the TCRdb copy retains only in-frame clones and omits some. The sample lists more than 10,000 clones; 92% were seen once. Material for sequencing was peripheral blood. These receptors originate from an older woman with active COVID-19.

This clone appeared once. The chain joins TRBV7-9 to TRBJ2-1; 13 positions match TRBD2. Germline-derived CDR1 and CDR2 are SEHNR and FQNEAQ (reference sequence). The length of the CDR3 is 17 residues. Germline trimming cut 0 bases from V and 7 bases from J; bases unmatched to any gene: 6. The CDR3 DNA sequence: TGTGCCAGCAGCTTAGCGCTAGGACTAGCGGGAGAGAATGAGCAGTTCTTC. Translation: CASSLALGLAGENEQFF.

The CDR3 protein is CASSSGGSSYEQYF. In nucleotides, the CDR3 is TGTGCCAGCAGTTCCGGCGGGAGCTCCTACGAGCAGTACTTC. The chain carries TRBV28 and TRBJ2-7, with 7 bases that match TRBD2. Per the germline V gene, CDR1 is MDHEN and CDR2 is SYDVKM. After removal of 4 bases from V and 0 bases from J, the junction contained 3 bases not matched to a gene. This CDR3 contains 14 residues.

The chain is built from TRBV5-4 and TRBJ2-2; 9 bases fit TRBD1. With V trimmed by 4 bases and J by 7 bases, 8 bases remained unmatched. CDR3 length: 15 amino acids. In germline, CDR1 is SGHNT, CDR2 YYREEE (reference sequence). The CDR3 reads CASSQRTGVGGELFF. CDR3 DNA: TGTGCCAGCAGCCAACGGACAGGGGTCGGCGGGGAGCTGTTTTTT.

The chain has TRBV4-2 and TRBJ2-7; D uncertain. The ends were cut back, 2 bases at V and 7 bases at J, with 15 bases in the middle. From germline, CDR1 is LGHNA and CDR2 YNFKEQ. The CDR3 consists of 14 residues. The CDR3 region is CASSQRLQGGEQYF. The CDR3 region has the DNA TGTGCCAGCAGCCAACGGTTACAAGGCGGAGAGCAGTACTTC.

The chain employs TRBV2 and TRBJ2-7, with 9 positions matching TRBD2. J was trimmed by 4 bases and V by 8 bases; bases with no gene match: 6. This CDR3 has 13 residues. Germline loops: CDR1 SNHLY, CDR2 FYNNEI. In nucleotides, the CDR3 is TGTGCCAGCCTAGCGGGACTGGATTACGAGCAGTACTTC. Its protein product is CASLAGLDYEQYF.

This chain links TRBV18 with TRBJ1-5; D gene unclear. The CDR3 is made up of 14 amino acids. V lost 3 bases and J 0 bases, leaving 6 bases between the germline ends. CDR1 and CDR2 (germline): KGHSH, LQKENI. The CDR3 bases are TGTGCCAGCTCACCGGGCCATAGCAATCAGCCCCAGCATTTT. This gives the protein CASSPGHSNQPQHF.

CDR3 in amino acids: CASSLTGQGVNTGELFF. The CDR3 nucleotides read TGTGCCAGCAGCCTTACGGGACAGGGGGTGAACACCGGGGAGCTGTTTTTT. The chain joins TRBV7-2 to TRBJ2-2, with 11 nucleotides matching TRBD1. This CDR3 is built from 17 residues. CDR1 SGHTA and CDR2 FQGNSA come from the germline V gene. Germline trimming cut 5 bases from V and 1 base from J; bases unmatched to any gene: 6. The variable domain in full, completed from reference TRBV7-2 and TRBJ2-2, reads GAGVSQSPSNKVTEKGKDVELRCDPISGHTALYWYRQSLGQGLEFLIYFQGNSAPDKSGLPSDRFSAERTGGSVSTLTIQRTQQEDSAVYLCASSLTGQGVNTGELFFGEGSRLTVL.

The rearrangement links TRBV27 to TRBJ2-1, with 12 bases fitting TRBD1. This CDR3 has 15 residues. The V segment lost 4 bases and the J segment 8 bases; nucleotides outside the gene matches: 6. Germline V gives CDR1 MNHEY, CDR2 SMNVEV (reference sequence). CDR3 bases: TGTGCCAGCAGTTGGGGGACAGGGGGCTCGGATGAGCAGTTCTTC. Protein: CASSWGTGGSDEQFF.

The chain combines TRBV30 with TRBJ1-6; 9 nucleotides match TRBD1. There are 13 residues in the CDR3. Looked up from germline, CDR1 is GTSNPN and CDR2 is SVGIG (reference sequence). Germline trimming cut 4 bases from V and 9 bases from J; bases unmatched to any gene: 4. CDR3 residues: CAWTRQGGSPLHF. As DNA, the CDR3 is TGTGCCTGGACCAGACAGGGGGGTTCACCCCTCCACTTT.

This chain links TRBV30 with TRBJ1-1, with unresolved D. In germline, CDR1 is GTSNPN, CDR2 SVGIG (reference sequence). The CDR3 is 12 residues long. Trimming removed 1 base from V and 1 base from J, with 4 bases in between. CDR3 protein: CAWSAGNTEAFF. In DNA form, the CDR3 reads TGTGCCTGGAGTGCAGGGAACACTGAAGCTTTCTTT.

The rearrangement links TRBV6-6 to TRBJ1-2, with 7 positions matching TRBD1. The V gene's germline CDR1 is MNHNY and CDR2 SVGAGI (reference sequence). This CDR3 has 17 residues. V lost 5 bases, J lost 4 bases, and 16 bases stayed unmatched. Here the CDR3 DNA reads TGTGCCAGCAGTCTTCAGGGACAGACAGCCGCTTTCTATGGCTACACCTTC. Encoded protein: CASSLQGQTAAFYGYTF.

The chain has TRBV27 and TRBJ2-7, with TRBD2 identical over 8 bases. The CDR3 covers 15 residues. Germline trimming cut 4 bases from V and 1 base from J; bases unmatched to any gene: 6. Germline V gene data show CDR1 as MNHEY and CDR2 as SMNVEV (reference sequence). The CDR3 coding sequence is TGTGCCAGCAGTTCCCCGGGAGGGCCGTCCTACGAGCAGTACTTC. As protein: CASSSPGGPSYEQYF.

The chain couples TRBV4-3 to TRBJ1-1, with 8 positions matching TRBD1. After removal of 0 bases from V and 3 bases from J, the junction contained 15 bases not matched to a gene. This CDR3 region has 19 residues. The germline V gene encodes CDR1 LGHNA and CDR2 YSLEER. In DNA, the CDR3 is TGCGCCAGCAGCCAAGATTGGGCAGGGGGCGCATCTTGGGACACTGAAGCTTTCTTT. It specifies CASSQDWAGGASWDTEAFF.

The chain carries TRBV18 and TRBJ2-3; the match to TRBD2 covers 13 bases. The V segment lost 6 bases and the J segment 4 bases; nucleotides outside the gene matches: 10. The CDR3 runs 17 residues. Germline CDR1 KGHSH, CDR2 LQKENI. CDR3 coding DNA: TGTGCCAGCTCGCGTCGGACTAGCGGGAGCCTCCCAGATACGCAGTATTTT. Its translation: CASSRRTSGSLPDTQYF.

J is TRBJ1-5 and V is TRBV5-3; 7 bases fit TRBD1. TRBV5-3 qualifies as an ORF whose function is uncertain. V lost 1 base and J lost 4; bases outside the gene matches: 5. This CDR3 has 15 amino acids. CDR3 nucleotides: TGTGCCAGAAGCTTGCCCGACAGGGCGAATCAGCCCCAGCATTTT. It translates to CARSLPDRANQPQHF.

The chain is built from TRBV18 and TRBJ2-2, with D possibly matching TRBD1 (6 bases). The germline gives CDR1 KGHSH, CDR2 LQKENI. CDR3 size: 15 residues. Trimming cost V 2 bases and J 6 bases, with 13 bases left between them. Here the CDR3 DNA reads TGTGCCAGCTCACCATGGGCAGGGGATGCCGGGGAGCTGTTTTTT. It codes for CASSPWAGDAGELFF.

This rearrangement joins TRBV11-2 to TRBJ2-1; 8 positions match TRBD2. CDR1 SGHAT and CDR2 FQNNGV come from the germline V gene. V trimming: 2 bases; J trimming: 10 bases; junction bases outside the gene matches: 7. This CDR3 spans 14 amino acids. The CDR3 region has the DNA TGTGCCAGCAGCTTAAGCTCCGGCGGGAGGGAGCAGTTCTTC. Its translation is CASSLSSGGREQFF.

The genes are TRBV2 and TRBJ2-5, with a possible D match to TRBD1 (6 bases). Germline V gene data show CDR1 as SNHLY and CDR2 as FYNNEI. CDR3 size: 12 residues. V shed 4 bases and J shed 7 bases, with 10 bases lying between them. Here the CDR3 DNA reads TGTGCCAGCAGTGGGGGGCCGGGGACCCAGTACTTC. Translating gives CASSGGPGTQYF. Full variable domain (outside the CDR3, taken from reference TRBV2 and TRBJ2-5): EPEVTQTPSHQVTQMGQEVILRCVPISNHLYFYWYRQILGQKVEFLVSFYNNEISEKSEIFDDQFSVERPDGSNFTLKIRSTKLEDSAMYFCASSGGPGTQYFGPGTRLLVL.

This chain links TRBV21-1 with TRBJ2-4; the table calls TRBD2, which could not be checked here. TRBV21-1 is annotated as a pseudogene. CDR3 length: 17 amino acids. CDR3 in amino acids: CASSKGERQAGTNIQYF. The CDR3 DNA reads as TGTGCCAGCAGCAAAGGGGAGCGGCAGGCCGGTACAAACATTCAGTACTTC.

The chain joins TRBV21-1 to TRBJ2-1; the table's D call, TRBD2, was not checked against the DNA. TRBV21-1 is deemed a pseudogene. The CDR3 is 18 residues long. CDR3 DNA sequence: TGTGCCAGCAGCAACCTCACCTCTGACGGGAGCTCCTACAATGAGCAGTTCTTC. Encoded protein: CASSNLTSDGSSYNEQFF.

This clone was observed once. The chain uses TRBV7-8 and TRBJ1-4, with D possibly TRBD1 on 5 matching bases. Germline CDR1 and CDR2: SGHVS and FQNEAQ. With 5 bases removed from V and 4 bases from J, the gap between germline ends came to 17 bases. This CDR3 region has 16 residues. The CDR3 reads CASSGGVGGGNEKLFF. The CDR3 region has the DNA TGTGCCAGCAGCGGAGGGGTCGGGGGGGGTAATGAAAAACTGTTTTTT.

This chain links TRBV27 with TRBJ1-6, with 8 bases that match TRBD1. The CDR3 has 16 amino acids. Germline CDR1 is MNHEY and CDR2 is SMNVEV (reference sequence). Unmatched junction bases numbered 7, after V lost 1 base and J lost 8 bases. In nucleotides, the CDR3 is TGTGCCAGCAGTTTATACGGACAGGGCATCGATTCACCCCTCCACTTT. Protein: CASSLYGQGIDSPLHF.

The chain couples TRBV11-3 to TRBJ1-2; 8 bases map to TRBD1. V shed 6 bases and J 3 bases; nucleotides not matched to a gene: 3. The CDR3 extends over 13 amino acids. From germline, CDR1 is SGHNT and CDR2 YENEEA. The CDR3 loop reads CASSRQGHYGYTF. The CDR3 DNA reads TGTGCCAGCAGTCGACAGGGGCACTATGGCTACACCTTC.

This chain joins TRBV30 and TRBJ1-5; 8 bases fit TRBD1. The CDR3 consists of 13 residues. The V segment lost 7 bases and the J segment 7 bases; nucleotides outside the gene matches: 9. CDR1 is GTSNPN and CDR2 is SVGIG in the germline V gene (reference sequence). CDR3 sequence (DNA): TGTGCCTATTGCACAGGGGGAGGGCAGCCCCAGCATTTT. Protein product: CAYCTGGGQPQHF. Variable domain in full (rest from reference TRBV30 and TRBJ1-5): SQTIHQWPATLVQPVGSPLSLECTVEGTSNPNLYWYRQAAGRGLQLLFYSVGIGQISSEVPQNLSASRPQDRQFILSSKKLLLSDSGFYLCAYCTGGGQPQHFGDGTRLSIL.

The chain combines TRBV10-3 with TRBJ1-3, with D possibly matching TRBD1 (6 bases). Trimming removed 8 bases from V and 0 bases from J, with 17 bases in between. The CDR3 is 16 residues long. Germline CDR1 ENHRY, CDR2 SYGVKD. CDR3 in DNA: TGTGCCATCCAAAGCTCCGGGACACTCTCTGGAAACACCATATATTTT. Translation: CAIQSSGTLSGNTIYF.

The chain recombines TRBV14 with TRBJ1-5, with 9 bases matching TRBD1. Germline V gives CDR1 SGHDN, CDR2 FVKESK. This CDR3 spans 13 amino acids. V lost 4 bases and J lost 9; bases outside the gene matches: 4. CDR3 sequence reads: CASSPTGGRPQHF. The DNA of the CDR3 is TGTGCCAGCAGCCCGACAGGGGGGCGGCCCCAGCATTTT.

This chain joins TRBV7-2 and TRBJ1-6; tentatively, D is TRBD1 (6 bases). The V end lost 5 bases, the J end lost 7 bases, and 15 bases lay between the germline ends. The germline CDR1 and CDR2 sequences are SGHTA and FQGNSA. The CDR3 is made up of 15 amino acids. CDR3 in amino acids: CASSLRDIGNSPLHF. The CDR3 DNA follows: TGTGCCAGCAGCCTCCGGGACATAGGGAATTCACCCCTCCACTTT.

The J gene is TRBJ2-7, the V gene TRBV23-1, with D possibly TRBD2 on 6 matching bases. TRBV23-1 is designated an ORF whose function remains uncertain. The CDR3 sequence is 10 residues long. Trimming shortened V by 11 bases and J by 2 bases, and 7 bases separated the two germline ends. The chain's CDR3 is CAGGTYEQYF. For the CDR3, the DNA is TGCGCCGGGGGGACCTACGAGCAGTACTTC.